The 15 T cell receptor beta chains below all came from one sample that was sequenced in a study of blood T cell repertoires in COVID-19. Sequencing was performed with immunoSEQ multiplex PCR; in TCRdb, only in-frame clones are kept and a portion is missing. Here the sample spans 84,000 or so clones, around 80% being singletons. Sequencing used peripheral blood. Receptor source: a man aged 80 or over with active or convalescent COVID-19.

The chain uses TRBV28 and TRBJ2-7, with 7 bases fitting TRBD2. CDR1 is MDHEN and CDR2 is SYDVKM in the germline V gene. The junction had 13 bases not matched to a gene; V was cut back by 5 bases and J by 3 bases. The CDR3 sequence is 16 residues long. In nucleotides, the CDR3 is TGTGCCAGCAGTCCCCCATTCCACAGCGGGAACTACGAGCAGTACTTC. Its protein is CASSPPFHSGNYEQYF.

The CDR3 DNA reads TGCGCCAGCAGCCCCACTACAGGGAGGGATTACTATGGCTACACCTTC. Amino acid sequence: CASSPTTGRDYYGYTF. The chain has TRBV4-3 and TRBJ1-2; D perhaps matches TRBD1 (6 bases). V lost 4 bases and J lost 3, with 18 bases in between. The germline gives CDR1 LGHNA, CDR2 YSLEER. This CDR3 is 16 amino acids long.

The rearrangement joins TRBV7-8 to TRBJ1-5; no clear D. V dropped 3 bases and J dropped 6 bases, with 12 bases sitting between them. Per the germline V gene, CDR1 is SGHVS and CDR2 is FQNEAQ. The CDR3 extends over 14 amino acids. DNA for the CDR3: TGTGCCAGCAGCTTTGGAGGGAGCGGTCAGCCCCAGCATTTT. It codes for CASSFGGSGQPQHF.

This chain connects TRBV5-6 to TRBJ1-2; 12 positions match TRBD1. Germline values: CDR1 SGHDT, CDR2 YYEEEE. Trimming at V came to 4 bases and at J to 7 bases, leaving 8 bases not matched to a gene. The CDR3 extends over 15 amino acids. The CDR3 sequence is CASSSQGQGAGGYTF. The CDR3 bases are TGTGCCAGCAGCAGCCAGGGACAGGGGGCAGGTGGCTACACCTTC.

The genes are TRBV9 and TRBJ1-6; 7 positions agree with TRBD1. Germline trimming cut 3 bases from V and 7 bases from J; bases unmatched to any gene: 4. Germline V CDR1 and CDR2: SGDLS, YYNGEE. This CDR3 has 14 amino acids. The CDR3 sequence: CASSAQGSNSPLHF. CDR3 nucleotide sequence: TGTGCCAGCAGCGCACAGGGGTCAAATTCACCCCTCCACTTT.

The chain links TRBV7-9 to TRBJ1-1; D possibly corresponds to TRBD1 (5 bases). The CDR3 has 12 residues. CDR1 is SEHNR and CDR2 is FQNEAQ in the germline V gene (reference sequence). Between the trimmed V and J ends, which lost 5 bases and 4 bases, there was a span of 8 bases. CDR3 amino acids: CASSPGGTEAFF. CDR3 DNA: TGTGCCAGCAGCCCCGGGGGCACTGAAGCTTTCTTT.

The J gene is TRBJ2-5, the V gene TRBV5-1, with 12 bases fitting TRBD2. CDR1 and CDR2 from the germline V gene are SGHRS and YFSETQ. Trimming removed 6 bases from V and 4 bases from J; junction bases left unmatched: 4. The CDR3 is 14 residues long. In DNA form, the CDR3 reads TGCGCCAGCACCCGGACTAGCGGGGCAGAGACCCAGTACTTC. Amino acid sequence: CASTRTSGAETQYF. The full variable domain, rest sourced from reference TRBV5-1 and TRBJ2-5, is KAGVTQTPRYLIKTRGQQVTLSCSPISGHRSVSWYQQTPGQGLQFLFEYFSETQRNKGNFPGRFSGRQFSNSRSEMNVSTLELGDSALYLCASTRTSGAETQYFGPGTRLLVL.

V usage is TRBV11-2 and J usage is TRBJ1-2; perhaps TRBD1 as D (5 bases). This CDR3 is built from 14 residues. CDR1 SGHAT and CDR2 FQNNGV come from the germline V gene. The V end was cut by 4 bases, the J end by 7 bases, with 16 bases between. The CDR3 sequence: CASSSLQGWLGYTF. CDR3 nucleotides: TGTGCCAGCAGCTCCCTTCAGGGTTGGCTTGGCTACACCTTC.

The chain combines TRBV5-6 with TRBJ2-2, with D possibly TRBD1 on 5 matching bases. The CDR3 contains 12 residues. Between the trimmed V and J ends, which lost 2 bases and 9 bases, there was a span of 8 bases. Germline V CDR1 and CDR2: SGHDT, YYEEEE. The CDR3 coding sequence is TGTGCCAGCAGCTTTGACAGCCGGGAGCTGTTTTTT. It codes for CASSFDSRELFF.

This chain uses TRBV28 with TRBJ1-2; no reliable D call. Germline V gene lookup returns CDR1 MDHEN and CDR2 SYDVKM. There are 13 residues in the CDR3. V was pared by 1 base and J by 8 bases, with 11 bases between. The CDR3 coding sequence is TGTGCCAGCAGTTTATTGGAACGGGTCGGCTACACCTTC. Amino acids: CASSLLERVGYTF.

The chain recombines TRBV7-3 with TRBJ2-2; 7 bases are a match to TRBD1. Germline trimming cut 3 bases from V and 5 bases from J; bases unmatched to any gene: 3. Germline V gene sequence: CDR1 SGHTA, CDR2 FQGTGA. The CDR3 is 14 residues long. CDR3 residues: CASSFWGQTGELFF. The CDR3 DNA follows: TGTGCCAGCAGCTTTTGGGGACAGACCGGGGAGCTGTTTTTT.

The chain is built from TRBV11-3 and TRBJ2-5, with a possible D match to TRBD1 (6 bases). From germline, CDR1 is SGHNT and CDR2 YENEEA. V lost 0 bases to trimming and J lost 7 bases, with 12 bases between them. CDR3 length equals 14 residues. CDR3: CASSLERQAGTQYF. CDR3 DNA: TGTGCCAGCAGCTTAGAGCGACAGGCTGGGACCCAGTACTTC.

J is TRBJ2-7 and V is TRBV5-4, with TRBD1 identical over 7 bases. The CDR3 is made up of 14 amino acids. Germline loops: CDR1 SGHNT, CDR2 YYREEE (reference sequence). J gave up 0 bases and V 5 bases, and 5 bases lay outside the gene matches. CDR3 sequence (DNA): TGTGCCAGCAGTCCCCGGGACAGCTCCTACGAGCAGTACTTC. It encodes CASSPRDSSYEQYF.

The chain uses TRBV5-4 and TRBJ2-5; 7 bases line up with TRBD1. V dropped 6 bases and J dropped 1; count of bases not matched to a gene: 9. Germline lookup yields CDR1 SGHNT and CDR2 YYREEE (reference sequence). The CDR3 extends over 15 amino acids. CDR3 sequence reads: CASNAGTAVQETQYF. As DNA, the CDR3 is TGTGCCAGCAACGCCGGGACAGCCGTCCAAGAGACCCAGTACTTC. Variable domain in full (rest from reference TRBV5-4 and TRBJ2-5): ETGVTQSPTHLIKTRGQQVTLRCSSQSGHNTVSWYQQALGQGPQFIFQYYREEENGRGNFPPRFSGLQFPNYSSELNVNALELDDSALYLCASNAGTAVQETQYFGPGTRLLVL.

This clone appeared a few times. This chain links TRBV10-1 with TRBJ1-2; the D gene is possibly TRBD1 (5 bases). Trimming removed 8 bases from V and 5 bases from J, with 18 bases in between. The CDR3 has 14 amino acids. Germline CDR1 and CDR2: WNHNN and SYGVQD (reference sequence). The CDR3 DNA reads TGCGCCAGCCCACCCACGGAAAAGGGGTATGGCTACACCTTC. As protein: CASPPTEKGYGYTF.